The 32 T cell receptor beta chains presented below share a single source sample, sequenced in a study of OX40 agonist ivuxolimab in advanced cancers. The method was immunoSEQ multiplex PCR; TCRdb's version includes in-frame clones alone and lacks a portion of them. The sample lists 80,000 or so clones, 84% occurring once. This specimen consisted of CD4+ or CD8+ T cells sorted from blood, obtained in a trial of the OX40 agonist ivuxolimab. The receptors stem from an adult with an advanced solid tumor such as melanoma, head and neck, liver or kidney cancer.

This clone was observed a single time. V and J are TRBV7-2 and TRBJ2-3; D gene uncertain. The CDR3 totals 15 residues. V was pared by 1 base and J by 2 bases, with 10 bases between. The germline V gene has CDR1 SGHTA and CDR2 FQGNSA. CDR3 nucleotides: TGTGCCAGCAGCTTAGATGGGCTATCCACAGATACGCAGTATTTT. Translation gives CASSLDGLSTDTQYF.

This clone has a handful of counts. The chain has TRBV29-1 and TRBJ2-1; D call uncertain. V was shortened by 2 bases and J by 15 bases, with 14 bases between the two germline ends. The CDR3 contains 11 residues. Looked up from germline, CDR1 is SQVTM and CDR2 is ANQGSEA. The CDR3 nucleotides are TGCAGCGTTGAAAGCTTCAGTAAGCCGTTCTTC. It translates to CSVESFSKPFF.

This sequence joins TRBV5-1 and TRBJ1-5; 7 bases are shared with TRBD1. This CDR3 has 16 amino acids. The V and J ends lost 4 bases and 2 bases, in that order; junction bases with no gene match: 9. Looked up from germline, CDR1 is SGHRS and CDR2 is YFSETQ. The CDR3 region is CASSIGVGGGNQPQHF. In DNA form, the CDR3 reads TGCGCCAGCAGCATTGGGGTAGGGGGCGGCAATCAGCCCCAGCATTTT.

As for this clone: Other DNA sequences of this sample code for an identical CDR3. The chain's CDR3 is CASSLTGGEETQYF. CDR3 sequence (DNA): TGTGCCAGCAGCTTAACGGGGGGCGAAGAGACCCAGTACTTC. The rearrangement links TRBV7-3 to TRBJ2-5; D may be TRBD1 or TRBD2 (6 bases each). The V end was cut by 0 bases, the J end by 3 bases, with 8 bases between. This CDR3 comprises 14 residues. The germline V gene has CDR1 SGHTA and CDR2 FQGTGA.

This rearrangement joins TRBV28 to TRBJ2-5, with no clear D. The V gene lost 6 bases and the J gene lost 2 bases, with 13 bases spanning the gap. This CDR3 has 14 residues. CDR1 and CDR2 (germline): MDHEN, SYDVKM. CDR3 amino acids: CASRTFVGQETQYF. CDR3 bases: TGTGCCAGCAGGACGTTCGTGGGGCAAGAGACCCAGTACTTC.

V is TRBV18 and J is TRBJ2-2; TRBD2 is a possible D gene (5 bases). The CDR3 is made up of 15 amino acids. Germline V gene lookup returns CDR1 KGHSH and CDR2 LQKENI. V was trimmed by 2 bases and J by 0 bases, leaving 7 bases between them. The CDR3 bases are TGTGCCAGCTCACCAAGGGAGCCGAACACCGGGGAGCTGTTTTTT. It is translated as CASSPREPNTGELFF.

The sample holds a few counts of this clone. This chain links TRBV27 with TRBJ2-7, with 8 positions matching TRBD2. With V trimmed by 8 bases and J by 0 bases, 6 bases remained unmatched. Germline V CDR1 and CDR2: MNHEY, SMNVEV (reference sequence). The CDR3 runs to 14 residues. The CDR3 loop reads CASSRLASSYEQYF. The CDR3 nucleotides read TGTGCCAGCTCTAGACTAGCGAGCTCCTACGAGCAGTACTTC.

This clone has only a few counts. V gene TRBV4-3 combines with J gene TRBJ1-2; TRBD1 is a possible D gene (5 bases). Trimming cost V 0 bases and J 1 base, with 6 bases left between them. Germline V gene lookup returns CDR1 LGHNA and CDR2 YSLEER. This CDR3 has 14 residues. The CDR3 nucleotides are TGCGCCAGCAGCCAAGACGGGGGTAACTATGGCTACACCTTC. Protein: CASSQDGGNYGYTF.

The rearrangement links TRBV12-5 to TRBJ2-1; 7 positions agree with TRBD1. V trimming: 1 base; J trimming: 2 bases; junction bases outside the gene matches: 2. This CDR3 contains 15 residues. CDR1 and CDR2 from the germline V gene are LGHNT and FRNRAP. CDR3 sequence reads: CASGLGQGPYNEQFF. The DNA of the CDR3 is TGTGCTAGTGGTTTGGGACAGGGTCCCTACAATGAGCAGTTCTTC.

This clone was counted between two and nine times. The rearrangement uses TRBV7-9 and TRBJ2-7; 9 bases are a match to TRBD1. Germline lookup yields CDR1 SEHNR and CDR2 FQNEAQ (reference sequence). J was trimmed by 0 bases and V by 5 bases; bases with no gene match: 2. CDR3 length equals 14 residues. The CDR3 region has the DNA TGTGCCAGCAGCACGGGACAGGGCTCCTACGAGCAGTACTTC. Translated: CASSTGQGSYEQYF.

The CDR3, as DNA: TGTGCCTCATGCGGCCAGAACACTGAAGCTTTCTTT. Translated: CASCGQNTEAFF. This chain uses TRBV5-4 with TRBJ1-1; no clear D. Germline CDR1 reads SGHNT; CDR2 reads YYREEE (reference sequence). The CDR3 runs 12 residues. V lost 10 bases, J lost 1 base, and 11 bases lay in between.

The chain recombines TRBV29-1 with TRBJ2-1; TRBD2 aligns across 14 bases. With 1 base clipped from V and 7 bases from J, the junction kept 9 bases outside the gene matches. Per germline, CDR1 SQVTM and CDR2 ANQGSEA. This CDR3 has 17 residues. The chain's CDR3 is CSVEVKKTSGRGNEQFF. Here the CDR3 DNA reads TGCAGCGTTGAAGTGAAGAAGACTAGCGGGAGGGGGAATGAGCAGTTCTTC.

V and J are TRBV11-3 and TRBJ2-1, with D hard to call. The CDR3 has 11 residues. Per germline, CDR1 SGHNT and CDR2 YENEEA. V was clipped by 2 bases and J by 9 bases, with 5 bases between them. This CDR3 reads CASSLSSEQFF. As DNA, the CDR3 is TGTGCCAGCAGCTTAAGTTCTGAGCAGTTCTTC.

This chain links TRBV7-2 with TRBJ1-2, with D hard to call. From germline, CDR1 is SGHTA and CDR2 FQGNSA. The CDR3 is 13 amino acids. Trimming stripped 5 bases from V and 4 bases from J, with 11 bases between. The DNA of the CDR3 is TGTGCCAGCAGCCTAAACTTGGGCTATGGCTACACCTTC. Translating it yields CASSLNLGYGYTF.

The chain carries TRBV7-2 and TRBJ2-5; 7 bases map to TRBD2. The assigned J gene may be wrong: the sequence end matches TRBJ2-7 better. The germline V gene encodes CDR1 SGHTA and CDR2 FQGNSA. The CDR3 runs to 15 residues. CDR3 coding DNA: TGTGCCAGCAGCCCCTATGGGGGGGTCTCCTACGAGCAGTACTTC. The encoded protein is CASSPYGGVSYEQYF.

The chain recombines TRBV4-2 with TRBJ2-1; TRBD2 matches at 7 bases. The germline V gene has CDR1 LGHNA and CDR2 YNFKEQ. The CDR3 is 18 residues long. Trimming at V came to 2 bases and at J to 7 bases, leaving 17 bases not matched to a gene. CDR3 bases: TGTGCCAGCAGCCAAAGAACTGCCTTAGCGGGTGGGGGGAATGAGCAGTTCTTC. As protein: CASSQRTALAGGGNEQFF.

This CDR3 reads CASSFSAGTQYF. As DNA, the CDR3 is TGTGCCAGCAGCTTCTCTGCGGGGACGCAGTATTTT. The chain has TRBV7-2 and TRBJ2-3, with D possibly TRBD2 on 6 matching bases. Germline values: CDR1 SGHTA, CDR2 FQGNSA. V was pared by 3 bases and J by 9 bases, with 10 bases between. The length of the CDR3 is 12 residues. Combining the CDR3 with reference TRBV7-2 and TRBJ2-3 gives the whole variable domain GAGVSQSPSNKVTEKGKDVELRCDPISGHTALYWYRQSLGQGLEFLIYFQGNSAPDKSGLPSDRFSAERTGGSVSTLTIQRTQQEDSAVYLCASSFSAGTQYFGPGTRLTVL.

The CDR3 nucleotides are TGTGCCAGCAGCAATGGACAGGGGTGGTCGGAGACCCAGTACTTC. Translating it yields CASSNGQGWSETQYF. The chain uses TRBV7-9 and TRBJ2-5; 9 positions match TRBD1. Germline V CDR1 and CDR2: SEHNR, FQNEAQ (reference sequence). The CDR3 is 15 amino acids. Trimming took 5 bases from V and 5 from J; bases not matched to a gene: 9.

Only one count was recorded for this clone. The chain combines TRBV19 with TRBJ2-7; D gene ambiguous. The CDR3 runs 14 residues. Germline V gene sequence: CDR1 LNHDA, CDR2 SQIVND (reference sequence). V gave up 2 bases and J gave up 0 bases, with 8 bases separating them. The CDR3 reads CASSIYGYSYEQYF. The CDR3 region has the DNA TGTGCCAGTAGTATATATGGCTACTCCTACGAGCAGTACTTC.

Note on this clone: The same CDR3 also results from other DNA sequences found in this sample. CDR3: CASSLVADYGYTF. CDR3 DNA: TGTGCCAGCAGCTTGGTTGCGGACTATGGCTACACCTTC. The chain has TRBV7-2 and TRBJ1-2; D ambiguous. The CDR3 covers 13 residues. Trimming pared 3 bases from V and 3 bases from J, leaving 8 bases between. Per the germline V gene, CDR1 is SGHTA and CDR2 is FQGNSA.

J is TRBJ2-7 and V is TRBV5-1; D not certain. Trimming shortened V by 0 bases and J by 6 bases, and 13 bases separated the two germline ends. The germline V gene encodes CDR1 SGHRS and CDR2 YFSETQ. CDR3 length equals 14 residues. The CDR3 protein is CASSLGGLRREQYF. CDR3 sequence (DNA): TGCGCCAGCAGCTTGGGAGGATTGAGACGCGAGCAGTACTTC.

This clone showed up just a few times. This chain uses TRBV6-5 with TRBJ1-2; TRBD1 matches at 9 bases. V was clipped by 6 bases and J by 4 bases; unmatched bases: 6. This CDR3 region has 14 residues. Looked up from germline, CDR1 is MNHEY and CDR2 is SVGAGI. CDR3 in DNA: TGTGCCAGCAGGGCCGGACAGGGGCTCTATGGCTACACCTTC. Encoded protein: CASRAGQGLYGYTF.

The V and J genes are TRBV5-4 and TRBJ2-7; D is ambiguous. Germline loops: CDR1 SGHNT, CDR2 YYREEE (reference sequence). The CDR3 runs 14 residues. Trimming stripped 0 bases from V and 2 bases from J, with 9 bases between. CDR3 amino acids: CASSLGTAPYEQYF. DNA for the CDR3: TGTGCCAGCAGCTTGGGTACAGCTCCCTACGAGCAGTACTTC.

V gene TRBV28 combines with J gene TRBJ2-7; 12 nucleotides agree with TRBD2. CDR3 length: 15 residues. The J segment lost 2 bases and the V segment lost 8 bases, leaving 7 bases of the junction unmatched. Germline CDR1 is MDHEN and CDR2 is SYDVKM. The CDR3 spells CASYKLAGGPYEQYF. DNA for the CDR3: TGTGCCAGCTATAAGCTAGCGGGAGGGCCCTACGAGCAGTACTTC.

The CDR3 DNA sequence: TGTGCCAGTAGTATAGTTACATCGTCCCTGGATGGCTACACCTTC. This encodes CASSIVTSSLDGYTF. The chain is built from TRBV19 and TRBJ1-2; no reliable D call. V lost 1 base, J lost 6 bases, and 15 bases lay in between. Germline V gene lookup returns CDR1 LNHDA and CDR2 SQIVND (reference sequence). The CDR3 sequence is 15 residues long.

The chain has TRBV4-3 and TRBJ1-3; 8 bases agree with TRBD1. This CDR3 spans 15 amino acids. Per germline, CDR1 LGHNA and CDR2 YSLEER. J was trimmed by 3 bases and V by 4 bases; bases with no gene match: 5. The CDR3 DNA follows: TGCGCCAGCAGCCCCCGGACAGGGTATGGAAACACCATATATTTT. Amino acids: CASSPRTGYGNTIYF.

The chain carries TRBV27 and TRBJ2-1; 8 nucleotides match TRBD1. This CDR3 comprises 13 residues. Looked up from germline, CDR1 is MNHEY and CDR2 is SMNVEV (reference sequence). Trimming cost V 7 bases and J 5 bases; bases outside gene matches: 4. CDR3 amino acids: CASKTGVNNEQFF. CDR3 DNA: TGTGCCAGCAAGACAGGGGTAAACAATGAGCAGTTCTTC.

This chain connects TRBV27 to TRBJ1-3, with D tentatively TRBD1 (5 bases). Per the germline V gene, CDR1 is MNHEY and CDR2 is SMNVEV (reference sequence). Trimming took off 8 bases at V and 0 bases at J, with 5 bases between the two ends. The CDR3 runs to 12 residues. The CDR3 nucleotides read TGTGCCAGCGGGACCTCTGGAAACACCATATATTTT. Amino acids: CASGTSGNTIYF.

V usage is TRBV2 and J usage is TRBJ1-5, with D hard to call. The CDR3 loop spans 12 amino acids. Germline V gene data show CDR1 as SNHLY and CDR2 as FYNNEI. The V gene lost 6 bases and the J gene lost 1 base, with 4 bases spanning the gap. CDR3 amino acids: CASRKSNQPQHF. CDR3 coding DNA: TGTGCCAGCAGAAAGAGCAATCAGCCCCAGCATTTT.

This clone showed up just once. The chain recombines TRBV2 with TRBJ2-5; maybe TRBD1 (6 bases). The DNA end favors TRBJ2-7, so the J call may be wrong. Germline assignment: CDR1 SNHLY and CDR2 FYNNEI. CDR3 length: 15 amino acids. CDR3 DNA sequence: TGTGCCAGCAGCGCAAACAGGGTTCACTCCTACGAGCAGTACTTC. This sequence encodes CASSANRVHSYEQYF.

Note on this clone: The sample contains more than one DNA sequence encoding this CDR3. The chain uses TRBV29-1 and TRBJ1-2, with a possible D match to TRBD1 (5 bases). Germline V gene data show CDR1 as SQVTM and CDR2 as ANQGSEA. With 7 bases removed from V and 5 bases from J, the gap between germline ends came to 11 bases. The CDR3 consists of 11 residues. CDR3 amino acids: CSAGTDYGYTF. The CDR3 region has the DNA TGCAGCGCCGGGACTGATTATGGCTACACCTTC. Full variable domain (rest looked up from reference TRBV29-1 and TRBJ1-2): SAVISQKPSRDICQRGTSLTIQCQVDSQVTMMFWYRQQPGQSLTLIATANQGSEATYESGFVIDKFPISRPNLTFSTLTVSNMSPEDSSIYLCSAGTDYGYTFGSGTRLTVV.

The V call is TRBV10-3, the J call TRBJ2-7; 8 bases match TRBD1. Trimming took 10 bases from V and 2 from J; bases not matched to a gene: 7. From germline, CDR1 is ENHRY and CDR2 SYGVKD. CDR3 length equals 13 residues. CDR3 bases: TGTGCCACCCGGGGACAGGTAACCTACGAGCAGTACTTC. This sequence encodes CATRGQVTYEQYF.